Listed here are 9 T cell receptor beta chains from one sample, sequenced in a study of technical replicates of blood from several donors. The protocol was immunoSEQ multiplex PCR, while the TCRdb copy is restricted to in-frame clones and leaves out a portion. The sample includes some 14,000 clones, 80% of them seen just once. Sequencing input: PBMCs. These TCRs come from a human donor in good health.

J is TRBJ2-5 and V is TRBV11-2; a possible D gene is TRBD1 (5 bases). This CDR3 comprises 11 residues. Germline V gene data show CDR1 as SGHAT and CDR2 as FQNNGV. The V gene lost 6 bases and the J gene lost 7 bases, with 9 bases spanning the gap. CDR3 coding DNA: TGTGCCAGCAGAACAGGTTTGACCCAGTACTTC. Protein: CASRTGLTQYF. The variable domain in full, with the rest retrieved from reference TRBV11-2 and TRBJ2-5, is EAGVAQSPRYKIIEKRQSVAFWCNPISGHATLYWYQQILGQGPKLLIQFQNNGVVDDSQLPKDRFSAERLKGVDSTLKIQPAKLEDSAVYLCASRTGLTQYFGPGTRLLVL.

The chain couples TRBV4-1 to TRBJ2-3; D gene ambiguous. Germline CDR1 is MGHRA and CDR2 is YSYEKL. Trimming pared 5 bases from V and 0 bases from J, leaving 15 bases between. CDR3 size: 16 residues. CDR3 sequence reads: CASSTPRHVSTDTQYF. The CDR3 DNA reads TGCGCCAGCAGCACCCCCAGACACGTTAGCACAGATACGCAGTATTTT.

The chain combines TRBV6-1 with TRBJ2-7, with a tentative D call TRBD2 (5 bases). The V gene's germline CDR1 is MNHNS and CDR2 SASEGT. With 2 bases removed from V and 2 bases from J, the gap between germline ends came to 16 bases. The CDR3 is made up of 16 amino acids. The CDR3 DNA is TGTGCCAGCAGTGAAAGCGGCTCGCACCCTGCCTACGAGCAGTACTTC. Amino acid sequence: CASSESGSHPAYEQYF.

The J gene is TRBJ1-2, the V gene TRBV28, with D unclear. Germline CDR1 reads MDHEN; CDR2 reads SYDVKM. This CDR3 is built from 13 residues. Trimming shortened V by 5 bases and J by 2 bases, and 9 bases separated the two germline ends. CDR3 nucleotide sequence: TGTGCCAGCAGTCACCCAGTGAACTATGGCTACACCTTC. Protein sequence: CASSHPVNYGYTF.

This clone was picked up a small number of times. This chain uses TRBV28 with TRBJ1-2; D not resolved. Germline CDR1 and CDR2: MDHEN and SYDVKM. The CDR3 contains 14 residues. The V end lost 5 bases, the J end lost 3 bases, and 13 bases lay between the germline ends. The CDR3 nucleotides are TGTGCCAGCAGTCTCCGGGGAGGGCACTATGGCTACACCTTC. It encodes CASSLRGGHYGYTF.

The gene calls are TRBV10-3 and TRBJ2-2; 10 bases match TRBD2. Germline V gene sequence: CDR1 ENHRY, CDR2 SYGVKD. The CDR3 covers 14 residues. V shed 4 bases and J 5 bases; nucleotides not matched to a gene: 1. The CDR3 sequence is CAISALAGTGELFF. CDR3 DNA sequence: TGTGCCATCAGTGCACTAGCGGGGACCGGGGAGCTGTTTTTT.

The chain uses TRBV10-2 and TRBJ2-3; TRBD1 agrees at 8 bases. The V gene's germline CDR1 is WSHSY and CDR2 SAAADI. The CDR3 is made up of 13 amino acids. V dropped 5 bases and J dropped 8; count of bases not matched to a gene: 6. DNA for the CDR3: TGCGCCAGCAGTAGTACAGGGGGTAGTACGCAGTATTTT. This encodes CASSSTGGSTQYF.

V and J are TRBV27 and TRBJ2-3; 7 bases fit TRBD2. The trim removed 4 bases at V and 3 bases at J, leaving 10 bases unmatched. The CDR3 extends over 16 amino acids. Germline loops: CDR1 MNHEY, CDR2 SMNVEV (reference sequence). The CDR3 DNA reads TGTGCCAGCAGTTCACTAGGCGGGAGACCGACAGATACGCAGTATTTT. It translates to CASSSLGGRPTDTQYF.

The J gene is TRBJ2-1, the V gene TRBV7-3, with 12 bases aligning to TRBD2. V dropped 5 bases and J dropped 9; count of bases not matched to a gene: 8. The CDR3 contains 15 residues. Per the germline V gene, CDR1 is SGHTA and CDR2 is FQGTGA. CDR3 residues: CASSIPGLAGSEQFF. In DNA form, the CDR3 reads TGTGCCAGCAGCATACCGGGACTAGCGGGTAGTGAGCAGTTCTTC.